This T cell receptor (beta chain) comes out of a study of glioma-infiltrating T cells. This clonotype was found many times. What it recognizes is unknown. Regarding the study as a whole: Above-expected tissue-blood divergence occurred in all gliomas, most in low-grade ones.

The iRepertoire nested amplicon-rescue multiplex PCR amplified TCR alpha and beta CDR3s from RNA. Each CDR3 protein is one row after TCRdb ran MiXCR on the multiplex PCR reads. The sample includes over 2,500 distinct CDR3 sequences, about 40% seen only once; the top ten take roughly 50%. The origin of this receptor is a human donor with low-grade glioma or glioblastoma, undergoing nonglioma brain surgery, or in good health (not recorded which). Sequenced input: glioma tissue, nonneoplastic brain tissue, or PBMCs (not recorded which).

The chain's CDR3 is CASSQDTPKAFF. The CDR3 DNA follows: TGCGCCAGCAGCCAAGATACTCCTAAAGCTTTCTTT. The V and J genes are TRBV4-1 and TRBJ1-1, with D unresolved. V was shortened by 0 bases and J by 9 bases, with 8 bases between the two germline ends. The CDR3 runs to 12 residues. Germline CDR1 and CDR2: MGHRA and YSYEKL.